This TCR beta chain was obtained from a study of technical replicates of blood from a few donors. Generated by immunoSEQ multiplex PCR, the TCRdb table keeps only in-frame clones and is missing some. The sample shows about 56,000 clones, 90% to 95% of them seen only once. CDR1 and CDR2 from the germline V gene are SGHVS and FQNEAQ. The CDR3 loop spans 15 amino acids. V was cut by 1 base and J by 5 bases, with 14 bases left in between. The rearrangement links TRBV7-8 to TRBJ1-2; D not resolved. The sample taken for sequencing was PBMCs. This TCR was sampled from a human donor in good health. Some clones in this sample may be carry-over from other donors' samples. Here the CDR3 DNA reads TGTGCCAGCAGCTTAGTGGGCGATGGGCTTTATGGCTACACCTTC. The encoded protein is CASSLVGDGLYGYTF. Drawing the rest from reference TRBV7-8 and TRBJ1-2, the complete variable domain is GAGVSQSPRYKVAKRGQDVALRCDPISGHVSLFWYQQALGQGPEFLTYFQNEAQLDKSGLPSDRFFAERPEGSVSTLKIQRTQQEDSAVYLCASSLVGDGLYGYTFGSGTRLTVV.